The entry below describes one T cell receptor beta chain. This entry comes from a study of blood T cell repertoires in COVID-19. Study details: Nucleic acid was either cDNA or gDNA, and it came from T cells, B-cell-depleted T cells, or PBMCs.

Germline V lookup: CDR1 MGHDK, CDR2 SYGVNS. V lost 0 bases, J lost 1 base, and 16 bases lay in between. The CDR3 length is 17 residues. As originally analysed: Estimation of nucleated cell counts was performed using reference gene primer amplification. The data were produced by immunoSEQ multiplex PCR, yet TCRdb's version contains in-frame clones alone and is incomplete. Clone size and V and J calls were adopted from that table, with D and trimming inferred from the DNA. The sample lists about 310,000 clones, approximately 86% occurring once. This chain uses TRBV25-1 with TRBJ2-7; tentative D call: TRBD2 (5 bases). Sequenced: peripheral blood. The sequence came from a man between 65 and 85 years old with acute or convalescent COVID-19. The CDR3 DNA reads TGTGCCAGCAGTGAATATAGAAGGCCACGGGATTCCTACGAGCAGTACTTC. Protein sequence: CASSEYRRPRDSYEQYF.